This T cell receptor (beta chain) came from a study of cytomegalovirus exposure and HLA in healthy donors. Regarding the study as a whole: The tendency of first-cohort TCR clusters to co-occur in the roughly 130 validation repertoires emerged from a later analysis.

Clones were read by immunoSEQ multiplex PCR, and TCRdb kept only the in-frame ones, dropping some. The sample has about 79,000 clones; over 85% are singletons. Germline V lookup: CDR1 SGHDT, CDR2 YYEEEE. CDR3 size: 15 residues. V lost 0 bases, J lost 5 bases, and 12 bases lay in between. On this clone: Its antigen is undetermined.

The sequenced sample consisted of PBMCs. This sequence originates from a woman under 40 in good health and CMV-seronegative. This chain joins TRBV5-6 and TRBJ1-5, with D possibly matching TRBD1 (6 bases). The CDR3 region has the DNA TGTGCCAGCAGCTTGGCCGGCAGGGGAGATCAGCCCCAGCATTTT. Protein product: CASSLAGRGDQPQHF. Looking up the rest from reference TRBV5-6 and TRBJ1-5 gives the full variable domain: DAGVTQSPTHLIKTRGQQVTLRCSPKSGHDTVSWYQQALGQGPQFIFQYYEEEERQRGNFPDRFSGHQFPNYSSELNVNALLLGDSALYLCASSLAGRGDQPQHFGDGTRLSIL.